The 4 T cell receptor beta chains below were found in one sample sequenced in a study of shared clonotypes between healthy human individuals. Data came from immunoSEQ multiplex PCR; TCRdb stores just in-frame clones and leaves some out. In the table there are around 750,000 clones, 74% of which are singletons. The sample consisted of memory CD4+ T cells sorted from blood. Subset denoted: CD45RA-negative fraction. Receptors were obtained from a woman younger than 45 in good health.

This rearrangement joins TRBV6-1 to TRBJ1-2; perhaps TRBD1 as D (6 bases). The V end lost 7 bases, the J end lost 7 bases, and 19 bases lay between the germline ends. CDR1 is MNHNS and CDR2 is SASEGT in the germline V gene. The CDR3 has 14 residues. DNA of the CDR3: TGTGCCAGCACCAAAGAGGGCAGGGGCGGTGGCTACACCTTC. Translated, it gives CASTKEGRGGGYTF.

V usage is TRBV28 and J usage is TRBJ1-4, with D tentatively TRBD1 (5 bases). V was pared by 5 bases and J by 8 bases, with 9 bases between. The CDR3 loop spans 12 amino acids. Germline V gives CDR1 MDHEN, CDR2 SYDVKM. The CDR3 is CASSGGEEKLFF. The DNA for the CDR3 is TGTGCCAGCAGTGGAGGGGAGGAAAAACTGTTTTTT.

This clone appeared a single time. This chain joins TRBV30 and TRBJ1-5; D unclear. Looked up from germline, CDR1 is GTSNPN and CDR2 is SVGIG (reference sequence). Trimming took 5 bases from V and 1 from J, leaving 12 bases between them. The CDR3 is 14 residues long. Here the CDR3 reads CAWARTASNQPQHF. The CDR3 coding sequence is TGTGCCTGGGCAAGGACCGCGAGCAATCAGCCCCAGCATTTT. Using reference TRBV30 and TRBJ1-5 for the parts outside the CDR3, the full variable domain is SQTIHQWPATLVQPVGSPLSLECTVEGTSNPNLYWYRQAAGRGLQLLFYSVGIGQISSEVPQNLSASRPQDRQFILSSKKLLLSDSGFYLCAWARTASNQPQHFGDGTRLSIL.

V and J are TRBV27 and TRBJ1-4, with D tentatively TRBD1 (5 bases). Germline-derived CDR1 and CDR2 are MNHEY and SMNVEV (reference sequence). V gave up 6 bases and J gave up 5 bases, with 13 bases separating them. CDR3 length: 14 amino acids. CDR3: CASRTGRENEKLFF. As DNA, the CDR3 is TGTGCCAGCAGGACGGGACGGGAGAATGAAAAACTGTTTTTT.